The 32 T cell receptor beta chains in this list originate from one sample, sequenced in a study of T cell responses to AZD1222 COVID-19 vaccine. Clones were read by immunoSEQ multiplex PCR, and TCRdb kept only the in-frame ones, dropping some. The repertoire holds under 140,000 clones, with about nine tenths as singletons. Specimen: peripheral blood, collected on day 0 of AZD1222 vaccination. The origin of the receptors is an adult in good health.

The chain combines TRBV7-2 with TRBJ1-2, with TRBD1 matching 10 bases. With 9 bases clipped from V and 8 bases from J, the junction kept 18 bases outside the gene matches. CDR1 and CDR2 (germline): SGHTA, FQGNSA. This CDR3 is 16 amino acids long. CDR3 nucleotides: TGTGCCAGTTGGGGGACAGGGGATCTACTTCGGCGGGGCTACACCTTC. Translating gives CASWGTGDLLRRGYTF.

The chain combines TRBV5-5 with TRBJ1-1; possible D gene TRBD1, 6 bases. This CDR3 spans 12 amino acids. The V end lost 4 bases, the J end lost 12 bases, and 16 bases lay between the germline ends. Germline loops: CDR1 SGHKS, CDR2 YYEKEE (reference sequence). CDR3 DNA sequence: TGTGCCAGCAGCAAGGCCGGGGACACACCTTTCTTT. This encodes CASSKAGDTPFF.

The J gene is TRBJ1-6, the V gene TRBV30, with no clear D. The CDR3 loop spans 12 amino acids. The germline CDR1 and CDR2 sequences are GTSNPN and SVGIG (reference sequence). The germline V and J ends were trimmed by 8 bases and 9 bases, with 14 bases remaining between them. DNA of the CDR3: TGTGCCCATGGAAGGGTGGGTTCACCCCTCCACTTT. Its protein product is CAHGRVGSPLHF. The variable domain in full, completed from reference TRBV30 and TRBJ1-6, reads SQTIHQWPATLVQPVGSPLSLECTVEGTSNPNLYWYRQAAGRGLQLLFYSVGIGQISSEVPQNLSASRPQDRQFILSSKKLLLSDSGFYLCAHGRVGSPLHFGNGTRLTVT.

The chain couples TRBV19 to TRBJ2-1, with 14 bases aligning to TRBD2. This CDR3 has 14 residues. J lost 6 bases, V lost 8 bases, and 3 bases had no gene match. The germline CDR1 and CDR2 sequences are LNHDA and SQIVND (reference sequence). CDR3 protein: CASGLAGGRNEQFF. The CDR3 coding sequence is TGTGCCAGTGGACTAGCGGGGGGACGCAATGAGCAGTTCTTC.

The chain is built from TRBV2 and TRBJ1-1, with D tentatively TRBD1 (5 bases). Trimming pared 4 bases from V and 0 bases from J, leaving 12 bases between. The V gene's germline CDR1 is SNHLY and CDR2 FYNNEI. This CDR3 contains 15 residues. CDR3 sequence (DNA): TGTGCCAGCAGTGGTAAGGGGTTGATGAACACTGAAGCTTTCTTT. Its protein product is CASSGKGLMNTEAFF.

The rearrangement joins TRBV7-8 to TRBJ2-7; the D is unclear. This CDR3 has 11 amino acids. The germline V gene encodes CDR1 SGHVS and CDR2 FQNEAQ. Trimming took off 2 bases at V and 4 bases at J, with 3 bases between the two ends. The CDR3 protein is CASSLSYEQYF. Here the CDR3 DNA reads TGTGCCAGCAGCTTATCTTACGAGCAGTACTTC.

The rearrangement uses TRBV29-1 and TRBJ1-2, with D perhaps matching TRBD1 (5 bases). Germline loops: CDR1 SQVTM, CDR2 ANQGSEA. CDR3 length equals 12 residues. Trimming cost V 3 bases and J 3 bases, with 8 bases left between them. The DNA of the CDR3 is TGCAGCGTTGACTGGGGCGACTATGGCTACACCTTC. Protein sequence: CSVDWGDYGYTF. Together with reference TRBV29-1 and TRBJ1-2, the CDR3 gives the full variable domain: SAVISQKPSRDICQRGTSLTIQCQVDSQVTMMFWYRQQPGQSLTLIATANQGSEATYESGFVIDKFPISRPNLTFSTLTVSNMSPEDSSIYLCSVDWGDYGYTFGSGTRLTVV.

The rearrangement uses TRBV27 and TRBJ1-5; TRBD1 agrees at 8 bases. CDR1 and CDR2 from the germline V gene are MNHEY and SMNVEV (reference sequence). This CDR3 is built from 15 residues. Losses at the gene ends were 5 bases for V and 0 bases for J; bases not matched to a gene: 3. CDR3 sequence: CASSRQGNSNQPQHF. In nucleotides, the CDR3 is TGTGCCAGCAGTCGACAGGGGAATAGCAATCAGCCCCAGCATTTT.

The V and J genes are TRBV3-1 (or the pseudogene TRBV3-2) and TRBJ1-1, with a possible D match to TRBD1 (5 bases). V lost 0 bases to trimming and J lost 3 bases, with 17 bases between them. Germline assignment: CDR1 LGHDT and CDR2 YNNKEL (reference sequence). The CDR3 is 17 amino acids. CDR3 coding DNA: TGTGCCAGCAGCCAAGATCGAACAGGCACGCGTGACACTGAAGCTTTCTTT. Its translation is CASSQDRTGTRDTEAFF.

The CDR3 bases are TGTGCCAGCAGCTTGGGCTTTAGCTCCTACGAGCAGTACTTC. Its translation is CASSLGFSSYEQYF. The rearrangement links TRBV11-2 to TRBJ2-7, with D hard to call. Germline CDR1 reads SGHAT; CDR2 reads FQNNGV. V was clipped by 3 bases and J by 0 bases, with 9 bases between them. This CDR3 is 14 amino acids long. Full variable domain (outside the CDR3, taken from reference TRBV11-2 and TRBJ2-7): EAGVAQSPRYKIIEKRQSVAFWCNPISGHATLYWYQQILGQGPKLLIQFQNNGVVDDSQLPKDRFSAERLKGVDSTLKIQPAKLEDSAVYLCASSLGFSSYEQYFGPGTRLTVT.

CDR3 DNA sequence: TGTGCCAGCAGCTTAGGGACAGGAATAACTAATTCACCCCTCCACTTT. Amino acid sequence: CASSLGTGITNSPLHF. The V call is TRBV7-8, the J call TRBJ1-6, with 7 bases that match TRBD1. V gave up 1 base and J gave up 6 bases; unmatched junction bases: 6. CDR3 length equals 16 residues. Germline V CDR1 and CDR2: SGHVS, FQNEAQ.

The chain employs TRBV4-1 and TRBJ2-5, with D hard to call. V was cut by 4 bases and J by 0 bases, with 6 bases left in between. Germline V CDR1 and CDR2: MGHRA, YSYEKL. The CDR3 covers 13 residues. The CDR3 coding sequence is TGCGCCAGCAGCCGGGGTAACCAAGAGACCCAGTACTTC. It translates to CASSRGNQETQYF.

The rearrangement links TRBV29-1 to TRBJ1-3, with 7 bases fitting TRBD1. J gave up 4 bases and V 3 bases, and 6 bases lay outside the gene matches. The CDR3 loop spans 14 amino acids. Germline V lookup: CDR1 SQVTM, CDR2 ANQGSEA. DNA of the CDR3: TGCAGCGTTGATCCAACAGGGGTCGGAAACACCATATATTTT. Protein product: CSVDPTGVGNTIYF.

The gene calls are TRBV5-1 and TRBJ1-4; 8 bases are a match to TRBD1. The V gene's germline CDR1 is SGHRS and CDR2 YFSETQ. The CDR3 has 15 residues. The J segment lost 6 bases and the V segment lost 3 bases, leaving 7 bases of the junction unmatched. CDR3 bases: TGCGCCAGCAGCTGGACCGGACAGGGACATGAAAAACTGTTTTTT. Encoded protein: CASSWTGQGHEKLFF.

This clone was picked up one time. The chain combines TRBV5-4 with TRBJ1-4; TRBD1 matches at 9 bases. This CDR3 is built from 15 residues. Germline V gene lookup returns CDR1 SGHNT and CDR2 YYREEE (reference sequence). V was clipped by 4 bases and J by 8 bases; unmatched bases: 9. The CDR3 protein is CASSLGGTGREKLFF. CDR3 nucleotides: TGTGCCAGCAGCCTGGGGGGGACAGGGAGAGAAAAACTGTTTTTT.

The J gene is TRBJ1-1, the V gene TRBV18; unclear D gene. Germline CDR1 KGHSH, CDR2 LQKENI. CDR3 size: 13 residues. V gave up 3 bases and J gave up 1 base, with 6 bases separating them. For the CDR3, the DNA is TGTGCCAGCTCACCCATGGGGAACACTGAAGCTTTCTTT. Residues: CASSPMGNTEAFF.

V is TRBV3-1 (or the pseudogene TRBV3-2) and J is TRBJ1-2, with 10 bases identical to TRBD1. CDR3 size: 17 residues. Trimming cost V 4 bases and J 4 bases; bases outside gene matches: 12. CDR1 is LGHDT and CDR2 is YNNKEL in the germline V gene (reference sequence). CDR3 sequence reads: CASSPYDRGPESYGYTF. Here the CDR3 DNA reads TGTGCCAGCAGCCCCTACGACAGGGGGCCGGAAAGCTATGGCTACACCTTC.

The gene calls are TRBV27 and TRBJ2-7; unclear D gene. Trimming cost V 5 bases and J 4 bases, with 12 bases left between them. The CDR3 consists of 13 residues. Germline assignment: CDR1 MNHEY and CDR2 SMNVEV (reference sequence). CDR3 amino acids: CASSLRPAYEQYF. The CDR3 bases are TGTGCCAGCAGTCTACGGCCCGCATACGAGCAGTACTTC.

The V call is TRBV5-6, the J call TRBJ1-5; D is unresolved. Germline V gene sequence: CDR1 SGHDT, CDR2 YYEEEE. V was cut by 2 bases and J by 0 bases, with 12 bases left in between. The CDR3 has 16 residues. The CDR3 sequence is CASSFRGISSNQPQHF. The CDR3, as DNA: TGTGCCAGCAGCTTCCGAGGGATAAGTAGCAATCAGCCCCAGCATTTT.

V is TRBV19 and J is TRBJ2-1, with 11 bases matching TRBD2. The CDR3 has 15 residues. V lost 4 bases and J lost 8; bases outside the gene matches: 7. Germline V CDR1 and CDR2: LNHDA, SQIVND (reference sequence). DNA of the CDR3: TGTGCCAGTAGTAAGGTAGCGGGAGGGTTGGATGAGCAGTTCTTC. Translated, it gives CASSKVAGGLDEQFF. Together with reference TRBV19 and TRBJ2-1, the CDR3 gives the full variable domain: DGGITQSPKYLFRKEGQNVTLSCEQNLNHDAMYWYRQDPGQGLRLIYYSQIVNDFQKGDIAEGYSVSREKKESFPLTVTSAQKNPTAFYLCASSKVAGGLDEQFFGPGTRLTVL.

The V and J genes are TRBV9 and TRBJ1-3; D is ambiguous. V shed 2 bases and J shed 0 bases, with 6 bases lying between them. Germline V gene sequence: CDR1 SGDLS, CDR2 YYNGEE. The CDR3 has 14 residues. The DNA for the CDR3 is TGTGCCAGCAGCGTCGACGTCTCTGGAAACACCATATATTTT. Amino acid sequence: CASSVDVSGNTIYF. Filled out from reference TRBV9 and TRBJ1-3, the complete variable domain reads DSGVTQTPKHLITATGQRVTLRCSPRSGDLSVYWYQQSLDQGLQFLIQYYNGEERAKGNILERFSAQQFPDLHSELNLSSLELGDSALYFCASSVDVSGNTIYFGEGSWLTVV.

The chain combines TRBV7-2 with TRBJ1-3; D not resolved. CDR1 and CDR2 from the germline V gene are SGHTA and FQGNSA. Trimming took off 6 bases at V and 4 bases at J, with 13 bases between the two ends. The CDR3 consists of 14 residues. The CDR3 bases are TGTGCCAGCAGTTCCGGCGTGGCCGGAAACACCATATATTTT. Its translation is CASSSGVAGNTIYF.

The chain has TRBV18 and TRBJ1-1; 7 bases are shared with TRBD1. CDR3 length: 14 amino acids. Germline CDR1 KGHSH, CDR2 LQKENI. The V segment lost 9 bases and the J segment 1 base; nucleotides outside the gene matches: 8. CDR3 bases: TGTGCCAGTTCAGGGGACAGATCGAACACTGAAGCTTTCTTT. Residues: CASSGDRSNTEAFF.

The chain recombines TRBV5-1 with TRBJ2-1, with 12 bases that match TRBD2. This CDR3 region has 15 residues. The germline CDR1 and CDR2 sequences are SGHRS and YFSETQ. V lost 4 bases and J lost 7; bases outside the gene matches: 6. The CDR3 loop is CASSPASGRENEQFF. CDR3 DNA: TGCGCCAGCAGCCCGGCTAGCGGGAGGGAAAATGAGCAGTTCTTC.

In nucleotides, the CDR3 is TGTGCCAGCATGCGAGTGGGCTTGAGTGGCTACACCTTC. This gives the protein CASMRVGLSGYTF. The V and J genes are TRBV2 and TRBJ1-2, with D unclear. CDR1 and CDR2 from the germline V gene are SNHLY and FYNNEI. The V end lost 7 bases, the J end lost 7 bases, and 16 bases lay between the germline ends. This CDR3 contains 13 residues.

The chain uses TRBV27 and TRBJ2-7, with D possibly matching TRBD2 (6 bases). This CDR3 has 13 amino acids. Germline V lookup: CDR1 MNHEY, CDR2 SMNVEV (reference sequence). With 10 bases removed from V and 2 bases from J, the gap between germline ends came to 15 bases. The CDR3 DNA reads as TGTGCCACCCAGCGGGCTCTACCCTACGAGCAGTACTTC. This gives the protein CATQRALPYEQYF.

The chain couples TRBV2 to TRBJ2-7; 7 bases line up with TRBD1. V was pared by 4 bases and J by 4 bases, with 10 bases of the junction left unmatched. This CDR3 is 15 amino acids long. Germline values: CDR1 SNHLY, CDR2 FYNNEI. CDR3 bases: TGTGCCAGCAGTGCAACGGCAGGGGGAAGGTACGAGCAGTACTTC. Translated: CASSATAGGRYEQYF.

The chain is built from TRBV30 and TRBJ1-2; D call uncertain. V was clipped by 2 bases and J by 4 bases, with 35 bases between them. Germline values: CDR1 GTSNPN, CDR2 SVGIG (reference sequence). The CDR3 is made up of 21 amino acids. CDR3 region: CAWSTRAATNQAIVNGYGYTF. CDR3 in DNA: TGTGCCTGGAGTACGAGGGCAGCCACAAACCAAGCTATCGTTAATGGCTATGGCTACACCTTC.

V gene TRBV6-4 combines with J gene TRBJ2-1; D is possibly TRBD1 or TRBD2 (5 bases each). V was pared by 5 bases and J by 1 base, with 12 bases between. The CDR3 sequence is 15 residues long. CDR1 is MRHNA, CDR2 SNTAGT, per germline. CDR3 sequence: CASSKEEGSYNEQFF. The CDR3 DNA follows: TGTGCCAGCAGTAAGGAAGAGGGGTCCTACAATGAGCAGTTCTTC.

The chain carries TRBV29-1 and TRBJ1-2; 7 positions match TRBD1. The CDR3 spans 15 residues. Germline loops: CDR1 SQVTM, CDR2 ANQGSEA. V gave up 4 bases and J gave up 4 bases; unmatched junction bases: 12. The CDR3 DNA sequence: TGCAGCGTTGCCGTGACACAGGGGTTGGGCTATGGCTACACCTTC. Protein: CSVAVTQGLGYGYTF.

The chain recombines TRBV24-1 with TRBJ2-7, with 9 bases that match TRBD2. The ends lost 6 bases at V and 4 bases at J; junction bases unmatched: 0. The germline V gene has CDR1 KGHDR and CDR2 SFDVKD. The CDR3 has 12 residues. This chain's CDR3 is CATSTSGYEQYF. The CDR3 DNA is TGTGCCACCAGTACTAGCGGGTACGAGCAGTACTTC.

The chain joins TRBV5-1 to TRBJ1-5; the D is unclear. CDR3 length: 13 residues. Trimming removed 0 bases from V and 6 bases from J, with 7 bases in between. Germline V gene lookup returns CDR1 SGHRS and CDR2 YFSETQ. Here the CDR3 reads CASSLVSGQPQHF. In DNA, the CDR3 is TGCGCCAGCAGCTTGGTTTCTGGTCAGCCCCAGCATTTT.